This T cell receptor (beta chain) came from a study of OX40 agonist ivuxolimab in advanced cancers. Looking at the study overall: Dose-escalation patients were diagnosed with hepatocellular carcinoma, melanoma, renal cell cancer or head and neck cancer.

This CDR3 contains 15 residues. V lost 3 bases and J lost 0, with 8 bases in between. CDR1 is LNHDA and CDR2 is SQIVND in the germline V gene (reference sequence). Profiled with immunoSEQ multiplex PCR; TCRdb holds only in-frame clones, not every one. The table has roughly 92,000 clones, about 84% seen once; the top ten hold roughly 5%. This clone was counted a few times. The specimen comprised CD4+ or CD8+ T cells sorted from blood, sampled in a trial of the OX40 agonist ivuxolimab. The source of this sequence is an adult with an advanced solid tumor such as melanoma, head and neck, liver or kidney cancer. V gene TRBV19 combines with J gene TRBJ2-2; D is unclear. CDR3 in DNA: TGTGCCAGTAGTATCGGCAGGTCGAACACCGGGGAGCTGTTTTTT. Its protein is CASSIGRSNTGELFF.